This T cell receptor (beta chain) was profiled in a study of healthy donors' naive CD4 and CD8 T cells (dated by TCRdb to 2014 to 2015). For the study in its entirety: Donors were chosen to span three age groups (20-25, 40-50 and 60-70 years, several each), with mean age around 46 and half female. For TCR alpha, a new primer set was designed to cover all functional IMGT alpha gene variants, and the remainder of the protocol was kept the same as the beta-chain workflow. The study sequenced rearranged TCR alpha and beta chains from naive CD4+ and CD8+ T cells to test how TCR variation relates to lineage commitment. Peripheral blood mononuclear cells were collected from fewer than 20 healthy, unrelated individuals. Donors were HLA-typed by sequencing at HLA-A, -B, -C, -DRB1, -DQB1 and -DPB1 using the SBTexcellerator protocol, an ABI3130xl analyzer and SBTengine software.

Cells with a CD4+CD8-CD45RO-CD45RA+ profile were isolated by FACS and defined as naive CD4+ T cells, and those with a CD8+CD4-CD45RA+CD27bright profile were defined as naive CD8+ T cells. Sorting used antibodies against CD4 (RPA-T4), CD8 (SK1), CD27 (O323), CD45RA (HI100) and CD45RO (UCHL1). As encoded in the germline V gene, CDR1 is MNHEY while CDR2 is SVGAGI. The CDR3 sequence holds 16 residues, the cysteine and phenylalanine included. Only the CDR3 part of the read is kept: 48 bases, read in frame from the first base. Trimming costs V 5 bases and J 2 bases, and their ends lie 18 bases apart. Results and caveats for the whole study, not just this receptor: The study did not directly address whether homeostatic proliferation of naive T cells might have biased the repertoire. In both chains, CD4+ lineage was linked to a positively charged CDR3, whereas CD8+ lineage was linked to a negatively charged CDR3. Bias between naive CD4+ and CD8+ cells was reportedly observed for most V and J gene segments, consistently across donors and independently of HLA genotype. Because alpha and beta chains were sequenced in bulk and could not be paired, the effects of the two chains in combination were not assessed. Taken together, V genes, J genes and CDR3 charge appeared to account for approximately 13% of the variance in CD4/CD8 propensity, mostly acting in an additive way.

Comment on this clonotype: The specificity of this receptor is unknown. Nothing much larger sits one base from this clone, and base qualities are not available.

The instrument given in TCRdb is 454 GS FLX Titanium. A previously published linear amplification protocol was used to construct TCR libraries from 500 ng of total RNA. Sequencing was carried out on the Roche/454 Genome Sequencer using Titanium chemistry. From the authors' description of their analysis: From roughly five of the healthy donors, a total of approximately 80,000 rearranged TCR alpha transcripts were sequenced. Duplicate transcripts were dropped, and unique TCR clonotypes were identified by the CDR3 junction according to IMGT nomenclature. Using logistic regression in R 2.13.0, the researchers modeled CD4 versus CD8 status as a function of V and J genes, with an adjustment for donor effects and a Bonferroni correction for multiple testing. TCRdb reprocessed the public reads (quality trimming at Q25 with fastp, clone calling with MiXCR) and kept in-frame beta chains. Rows are combined by CDR3 protein, so each entry shows the most common genes and DNA. The V and J calls and clone size are TCRdb's, not the authors'. Present in this sample are some 190,000 distinct CDR3 sequences, around 70% of which were seen just once. 2% to 2.5% of the sample is taken by the ten largest.

The sample was naive CD4+ and CD8+ T cells sorted from blood, pooled from several donors. In the paper's terms, the cell subset or site label means: FACS-sorted naive CD4+ (CD45RO-CD45RA+) and naive CD8+ (CD45RA+CD27bright) T cells. The rearrangement combines TRBV6-5 with TRBJ1-2; TRBD1 is a possible D gene, resting on 5 matching bases. The TCR was taken from a pool of human donors in good health; the sample pools cells from several healthy donors. The CDR3 region has the sequence CASSLTDGQGNYGYTF. The nucleotide sequence reads as follows: TGTGCCAGCAGTCTCACCGATGGGCAGGGAAACTATGGCTACACCTTC.